Reported below is one T cell receptor beta chain. The CDR3 covers 15 residues. The V and J ends lost 3 bases and 6 bases respectively, with 12 bases between them. This table comes from immunoSEQ multiplex PCR, and its TCRdb copy is limited to in-frame clones, with some not included. This table has fewer than 400,000 clones, 86% appearing once. This record belongs to a study of blood T cell repertoires in COVID-19. Overall study: COVID-19 samples, acute and convalescent, were from the United States, Italy and Spain.

The rearrangement links TRBV23-1 to TRBJ1-6; D is undetermined. TRBV23-1 is recorded as an ORF, its role being uncertain. This clonotype was sampled from a man between 25 and 39 years old who had recovered from COVID-19. The material sequenced was PBMCs or T cells enriched from blood (not recorded which). In DNA, the CDR3 is TGCGCCAGCAGTCACTTCTGGACTGGTAATTCACCCCTCCACTTT. Its translation is CASSHFWTGNSPLHF.